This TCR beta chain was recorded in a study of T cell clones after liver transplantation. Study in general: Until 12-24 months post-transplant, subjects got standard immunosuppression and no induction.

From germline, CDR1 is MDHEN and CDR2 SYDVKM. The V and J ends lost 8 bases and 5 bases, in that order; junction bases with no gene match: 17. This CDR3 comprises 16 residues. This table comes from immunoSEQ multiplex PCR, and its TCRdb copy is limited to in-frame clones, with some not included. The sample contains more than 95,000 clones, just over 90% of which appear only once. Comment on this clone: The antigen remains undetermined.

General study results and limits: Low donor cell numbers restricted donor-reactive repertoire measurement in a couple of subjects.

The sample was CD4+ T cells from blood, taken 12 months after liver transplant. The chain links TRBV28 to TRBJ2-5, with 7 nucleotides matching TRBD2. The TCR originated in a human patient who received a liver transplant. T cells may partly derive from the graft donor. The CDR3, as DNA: TGTGCCAGCGAGAGTACTAGCGTCGGTCGGGCCGAGACCCAGTACTTC. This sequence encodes CASESTSVGRAETQYF.